The rows below give T cell receptor beta chains drawn from one sample of a study of T-cell reconstitution after alpha-beta-depleted transplantation in children. In TCRdb, the PCR reads were re-called with MiXCR into one record per CDR3 protein. The table has approximately 980,000 distinct CDR3 sequences, 25% to 35% seen once. The material sequenced was PBMCs, mostly from graft donor cells, taken 360 days after TCRalphabeta/CD19-depleted stem cell transplant. These receptor sequences come from a boy younger than two who had a stem cell transplant for SCID, so the T cells may come from the graft donor. Each CDR3 is given with its conserved first and last residue. Each record gives: CDR3 length, clone size, J gene, D gene, V gene, CDR3 protein, CDR3 DNA. D genes are given only for firm matches. For some rows the clone size is stated as once, few or many, or as a class when expanded; others skip it.

10 NA TRBJ2-7 NA TRBV20-1 CSARLYEQYF TGCAGTGCCAGACTCTACGAGCAGTACTTC
9 NA TRBJ2-5 NA TRBV5-1 CARVGYQYF TGCGCCCGGGTGGGGTACCAGTACTTC
14 few TRBJ2-5 NA TRBV18 CASSPTLVAETQYF TGTGCCAGCTCACCGACGTTAGTGGCGGAGACCCAGTACTTC
15 NA TRBJ1-5 NA TRBV12-3/TRBV12-4 CASSLWGIGNQPQHF TGTGCCAGCAGTTTATGGGGAATTGGCAATCAGCCCCAGCATTTT
13 few TRBJ2-3 NA TRBV5-6 CASSLDLLDTQYF TGTGCCAGCAGCTTGGACCTGCTAGATACGCAGTATTTT
17 NA TRBJ2-1 TRBD2 TRBV7-8 CASSLGTSGFGYKTQFF TGTGCCAGCAGCCTCGGGACTAGCGGATTCGGCTACAAAACGCAGTTCTTC
14 once TRBJ2-1 NA TRBV7-6 CASTRGDGHNEQFF TGTGCCAGCACCCGCGGGGACGGACACAATGAGCAGTTCTTC
17 NA TRBJ2-7 NA TRBV28 CASSSGLPRGAIGEQYF TGTGCCAGCAGTTCTGGCCTGCCTAGAGGGGCGATCGGCGAGCAGTACTTC
17 NA TRBJ2-7 TRBD1 TRBV5-1 CASSSKSGTGVSYEQYF TGCGCCAGCAGCAGTAAGTCCGGGACAGGAGTCTCCTACGAGCAGTACTTC
14 few TRBJ2-7 NA TRBV6-2/TRBV6-3 CASCWDGKSYEQYF TGTGCCAGCTGTTGGGACGGAAAAAGCTACGAGCAGTACTTC
14 NA TRBJ1-1 NA TRBV15 CATSRDRGPTEAFF TGTGCCACCAGCCGAGACCGGGGACCCACTGAAGCTTTCTTT
13 few TRBJ2-7 TRBD2 TRBV12-3/TRBV12-4 CASRTSGGNEQYF TGTGCCAGCCGGACTAGCGGGGGGAACGAGCAGTACTTC
17 NA TRBJ2-1 TRBD2 TRBV12-5 CASGFTSGAIPYNEQFF TGTGCTAGTGGTTTCACTAGCGGAGCCATCCCCTACAATGAGCAGTTCTTC
16 NA TRBJ2-1 TRBD1 TRBV24-1 CATSDSGQAHYNEQFF TGTGCCACCAGTGATTCGGGACAGGCCCACTACAATGAGCAGTTCTTC
13 few TRBJ2-5 NA TRBV27 CASRSWHQETQYF TGTGCCAGCAGGTCATGGCACCAAGAGACCCAGTACTTC
15 NA TRBJ1-2 NA TRBV5-1 CASSLGLGANYGYTF TGCGCCAGCAGCTTGGGGTTGGGGGCGAACTATGGCTACACCTTC
13 few TRBJ2-1 NA TRBV18 CASSPREYNEQFF TGTGCCAGCTCACCACGGGAATACAATGAGCAGTTCTTC
14 many TRBJ2-1 NA TRBV7-2 CASSFTGTLDEQFF TGTGCCAGCAGCTTCACCGGGACCTTGGATGAGCAGTTCTTC
14 NA TRBJ1-1 NA TRBV12-3/TRBV12-4 CASSLSATNTEAFF TGTGCCAGCAGTTTGTCGGCGACTAACACTGAAGCTTTCTTT
14 few TRBJ2-2 NA TRBV29-1 CSVRATGNTGELFF TGCAGCGTTCGAGCAACAGGGAACACCGGGGAGCTGTTTTTT